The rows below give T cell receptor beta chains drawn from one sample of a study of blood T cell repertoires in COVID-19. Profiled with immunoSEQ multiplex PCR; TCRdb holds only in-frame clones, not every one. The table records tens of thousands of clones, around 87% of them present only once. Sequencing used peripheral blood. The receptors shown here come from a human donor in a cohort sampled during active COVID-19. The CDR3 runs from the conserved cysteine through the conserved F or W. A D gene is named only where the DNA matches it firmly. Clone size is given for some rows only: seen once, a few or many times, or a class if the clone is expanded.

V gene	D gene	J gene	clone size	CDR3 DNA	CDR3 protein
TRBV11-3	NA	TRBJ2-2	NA	TGTGCCAGCAGCTTCGCTTACGGGGGTGCGAACACCGGGGAGCTGTTTTTT	CASSFAYGGANTGELFF
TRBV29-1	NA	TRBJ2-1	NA	TGCAGCGGGGGGAGCCGGGTTCCACCCAATGAGCAGTTCTTC	CSGGSRVPPNEQFF
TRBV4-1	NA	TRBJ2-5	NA	TGCGCCAGCAGCCAAGGGCAGATGCAAGAGACCCAGTACTTC	CASSQGQMQETQYF
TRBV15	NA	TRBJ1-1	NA	TGTGCCACCAGCAGAGATAGGGGAAGGGGCACTGAAGCTTTCTTT	CATSRDRGRGTEAFF
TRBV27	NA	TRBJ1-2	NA	TGTGCCAGCAGTTTCAGTCAGGGCGTCCGCTACACCTTC	CASSFSQGVRYTF
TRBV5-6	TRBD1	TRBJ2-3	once	TGTGCCAGCAGCTCTTTAGGACAGGGGGCGACAGATACGCAGTATTTT	CASSSLGQGATDTQYF
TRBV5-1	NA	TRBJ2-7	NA	TGCGCCAGCAGCCGTCGAACTTCGAGGGACGAGCAGTACTTC	CASSRRTSRDEQYF
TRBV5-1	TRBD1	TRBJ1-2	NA	TGCGCCAGCAGTTTCCCCCCGGACAGGGAGGATGGCTACACCTTC	CASSFPPDREDGYTF
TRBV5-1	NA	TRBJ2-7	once	TGCGCCAGCAGCTCCGTGACTGAACTTGGGCAGTACTTC	CASSSVTELGQYF
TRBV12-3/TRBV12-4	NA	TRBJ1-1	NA	TGTGCCAGCAGTTTGGCGGCAGGGATAGCTTTCTTT	CASSLAAGIAFF
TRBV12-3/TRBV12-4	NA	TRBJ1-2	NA	TGTGCCAGCGGAGGGGGGGCCCTCTATGGCTACACCTTC	CASGGGALYGYTF
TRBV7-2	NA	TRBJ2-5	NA	TGTGCCAGCAGCCCCTCGAGGTTCCAAGAGACCCAGTACTTC	CASSPSRFQETQYF
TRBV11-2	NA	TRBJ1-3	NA	TGTGCCAGCAGCTTAGCTCCTCCAGGCAGGGTCCTTGGAAACACCATATATTTT	CASSLAPPGRVLGNTIYF
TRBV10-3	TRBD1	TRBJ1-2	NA	TGTGCCATCAGGGAGACAGGGGTGGAAGGCTACACCTTC	CAIRETGVEGYTF
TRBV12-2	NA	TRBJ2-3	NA	TGTGCAAGTCGCTTCCGGGACAGGGAAAACACAGATACGCAGTATTTT	CASRFRDRENTDTQYF
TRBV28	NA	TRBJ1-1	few	TGTGCCAGCAGTTTAGGAGCAGCTATGAACACTGAAGCTTTCTTT	CASSLGAAMNTEAFF
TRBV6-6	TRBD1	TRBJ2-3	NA	TGTGCCACCATCTCCGGGACAGGGGAAGATACGCAGTATTTT	CATISGTGEDTQYF
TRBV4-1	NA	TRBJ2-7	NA	TGCGCCAGCAGCCAAGCCTGGGGAGGAGACTACGAGCAGTACTTC	CASSQAWGGDYEQYF
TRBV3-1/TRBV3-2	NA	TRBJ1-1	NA	TGTGCCAGCAGCCAAGCAGGTTCTAACACTGAAGCTTTCTTT	CASSQAGSNTEAFF
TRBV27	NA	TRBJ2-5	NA	TGTGCCAGCAGTCCTACTAGAAACTTTGCCCAGTACTTC	CASSPTRNFAQYF
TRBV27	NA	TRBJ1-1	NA	TGTGCCAGCAGTTTGAGCAGGGATGGAGTCGCTTTCTTT	CASSLSRDGVAFF
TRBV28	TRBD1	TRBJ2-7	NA	TGTGCCAGCAGTTTACCGTTCGGACAGGGGTACGAGCAGTACTTC	CASSLPFGQGYEQYF
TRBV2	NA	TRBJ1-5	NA	TGTGCCAGCAGTGAAAAGGGACAACATCAGCCCCAGCATTTT	CASSEKGQHQPQHF
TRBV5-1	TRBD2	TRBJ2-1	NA	TGCGCCAGCAGCGCGCGGGGGGCGGGGAATGAGCAGTTCTTC	CASSARGAGNEQFF
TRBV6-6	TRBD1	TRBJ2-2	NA	TGTGCCAGCGGCAGGGGGCTCACCGGGGAGCTGTTTTTT	CASGRGLTGELFF
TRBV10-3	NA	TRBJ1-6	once	TGTGCCATCAGTGAGTTGGCAGGAAGCTCCTATAATTCACCCCTCCACTTT	CAISELAGSSYNSPLHF
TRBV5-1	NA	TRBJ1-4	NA	TGCGCCAGCAGCTTACAACCTAGAGAAAAACTGTTTTTT	CASSLQPREKLFF
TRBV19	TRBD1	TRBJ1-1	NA	TGTGCCAGTAGTATAGCACAGGGGTCTGAAGCTTTCTTT	CASSIAQGSEAFF
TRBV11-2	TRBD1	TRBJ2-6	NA	TGTGCCAGCAGCCCGCAGACAGGGATTGGACTCTCTGGGGCCAACGTCCTGACTTTC	CASSPQTGIGLSGANVLTF
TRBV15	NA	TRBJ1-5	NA	TGTGCCACTTCCTTTGACAGACTGAATAGCAATCAGCCCCAGCATTTT	CATSFDRLNSNQPQHF
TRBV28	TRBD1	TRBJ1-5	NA	TGTGCCAGCAGTCCCTACAGGGGTGGTCAGCCCCAGCATTTT	CASSPYRGGQPQHF
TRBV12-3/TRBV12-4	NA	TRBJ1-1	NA	TGTGCCAGCAAAATAATGGGGGGCACTGAAGCTTTCTTT	CASKIMGGTEAFF
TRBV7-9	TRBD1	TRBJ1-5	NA	TGTGCCAGCAGCCACGACAGGGATCAGCCCCAGCATTTT	CASSHDRDQPQHF
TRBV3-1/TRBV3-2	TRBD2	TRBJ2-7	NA	TGTGCCAGCAGTCTTCCGGGACTAGCTCTCGAGCAGTACTTC	CASSLPGLALEQYF
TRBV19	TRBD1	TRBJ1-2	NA	TGTGCCAGTAGTAGGGACAGGGGGCACGGCTACACCTTC	CASSRDRGHGYTF
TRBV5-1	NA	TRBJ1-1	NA	TGCGCCAGCAGCTTGGACATTCGGAACACTGAAGCTTTCTTT	CASSLDIRNTEAFF
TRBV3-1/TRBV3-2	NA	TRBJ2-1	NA	TGTGCCAGCAGCGTCGTAAACAGGGATAATGAGCAGTTCTTC	CASSVVNRDNEQFF